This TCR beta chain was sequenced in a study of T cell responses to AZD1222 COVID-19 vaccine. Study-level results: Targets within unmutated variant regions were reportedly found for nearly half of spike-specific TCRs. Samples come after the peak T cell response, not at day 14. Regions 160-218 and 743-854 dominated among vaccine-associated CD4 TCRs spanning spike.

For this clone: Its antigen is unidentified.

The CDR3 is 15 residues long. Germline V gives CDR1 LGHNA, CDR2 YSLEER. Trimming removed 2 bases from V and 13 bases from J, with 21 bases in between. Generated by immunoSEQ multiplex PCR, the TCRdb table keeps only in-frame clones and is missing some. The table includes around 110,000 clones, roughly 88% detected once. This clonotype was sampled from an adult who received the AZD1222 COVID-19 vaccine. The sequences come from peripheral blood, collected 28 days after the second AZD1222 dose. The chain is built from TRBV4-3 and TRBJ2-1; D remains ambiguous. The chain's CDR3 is CASSQMDIGSSAQFF. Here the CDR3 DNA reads TGCGCCAGCAGCCAAATGGATATCGGGTCATCGGCCCAGTTCTTC.